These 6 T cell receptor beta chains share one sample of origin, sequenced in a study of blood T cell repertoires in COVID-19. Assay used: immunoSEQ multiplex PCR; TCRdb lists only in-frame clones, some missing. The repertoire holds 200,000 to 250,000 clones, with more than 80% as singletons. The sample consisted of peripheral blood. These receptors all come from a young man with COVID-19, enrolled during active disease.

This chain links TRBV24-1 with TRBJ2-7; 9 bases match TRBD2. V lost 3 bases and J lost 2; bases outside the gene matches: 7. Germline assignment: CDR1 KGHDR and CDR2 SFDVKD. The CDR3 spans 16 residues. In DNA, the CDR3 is TGTGCCACCAGTGATACGACTAGCGGCAGACCCTACGAGCAGTACTTC. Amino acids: CATSDTTSGRPYEQYF.

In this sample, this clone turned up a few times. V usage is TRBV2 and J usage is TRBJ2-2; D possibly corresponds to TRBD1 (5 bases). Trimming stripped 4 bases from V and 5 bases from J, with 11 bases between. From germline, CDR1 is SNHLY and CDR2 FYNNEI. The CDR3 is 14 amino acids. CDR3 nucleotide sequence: TGTGCCAGCAGTGGGACACCAGGTACCGGGGAGCTGTTTTTT. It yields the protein CASSGTPGTGELFF.

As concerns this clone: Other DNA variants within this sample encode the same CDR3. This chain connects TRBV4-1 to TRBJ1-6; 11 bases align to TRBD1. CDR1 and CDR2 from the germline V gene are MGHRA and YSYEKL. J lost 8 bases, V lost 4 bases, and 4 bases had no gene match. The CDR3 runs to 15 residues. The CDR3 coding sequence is TGCGCCAGCAGCCTCCAGGGACAGGGGGATTCACCCCTCCACTTT. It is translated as CASSLQGQGDSPLHF.

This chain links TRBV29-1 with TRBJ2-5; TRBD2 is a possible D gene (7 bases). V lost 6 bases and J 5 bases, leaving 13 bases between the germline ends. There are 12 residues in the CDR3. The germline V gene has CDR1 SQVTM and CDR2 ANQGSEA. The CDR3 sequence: CSVKQGGETQYF. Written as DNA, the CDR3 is TGCAGCGTCAAACAGGGAGGGGAGACCCAGTACTTC.

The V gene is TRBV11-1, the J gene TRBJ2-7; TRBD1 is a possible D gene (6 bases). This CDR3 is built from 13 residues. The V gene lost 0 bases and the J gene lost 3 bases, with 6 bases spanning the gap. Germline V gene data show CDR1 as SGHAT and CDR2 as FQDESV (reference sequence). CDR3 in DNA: TGTGCCAGCAGCTTAGCACAGGGCTACGAGCAGTACTTC. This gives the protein CASSLAQGYEQYF.

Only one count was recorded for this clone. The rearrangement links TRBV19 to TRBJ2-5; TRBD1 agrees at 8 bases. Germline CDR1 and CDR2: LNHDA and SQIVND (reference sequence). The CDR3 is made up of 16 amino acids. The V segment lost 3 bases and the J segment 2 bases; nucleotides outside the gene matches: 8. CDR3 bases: TGTGCCAGTAGTATGTGGGTGACAGGGGCTCAAGAGACCCAGTACTTC. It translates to CASSMWVTGAQETQYF. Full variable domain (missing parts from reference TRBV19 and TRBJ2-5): DGGITQSPKYLFRKEGQNVTLSCEQNLNHDAMYWYRQDPGQGLRLIYYSQIVNDFQKGDIAEGYSVSREKKESFPLTVTSAQKNPTAFYLCASSMWVTGAQETQYFGPGTRLLVL.